The clone carrying this T cell receptor beta chain was found many times. The data originate from a study of CD8 T cells in ankylosing spondylitis. The CDR3 has 15 amino acids. Germline CDR1 reads ENHRY; CDR2 reads SYGVKD. Trimming at V came to 9 bases and at J to 5 bases, leaving 10 bases not matched to a gene. TCRdb used MiXCR to reprocess the 5' RACE reads, holding one entry per CDR3 protein. This sample yields roughly 100,000 distinct CDR3 sequences, of which about 8.5% are seen a single time; about a tenth belongs to the top ten. Sequenced sample: blood, either unsorted or a sorted T cell fraction (not recorded which). This receptor was taken from a male donor with ankylosing spondylitis or in good health (not recorded which). This chain joins TRBV10-3 and TRBJ2-1, with 10 bases aligning to TRBD1. The CDR3 loop is CAMRNSGTGDNEQFF. The CDR3 nucleotides are TGTGCCATGCGAAACTCCGGGACAGGGGACAATGAGCAGTTCTTC.